The clone carrying this T cell receptor beta chain was seen ten or more times. Trimming left V 3 bases short and J 7 bases short, with 15 bases between. CDR3 length equals 15 residues. The V gene's germline CDR1 is SGHTA and CDR2 FQGNSA. The data stem from a study of Graves' ophthalmopathy and Graves' hyperthyroidism. For the study at large: At the time of initial diagnosis and before any treatment, peripheral blood was collected.

Scientists amplified the TCR beta CDR3 regions from RNA transcripts. After a first-round RT-PCR with HTBI primers, a second-round multiplex PCR was run. TCRdb analysed the multiplex PCR reads with MiXCR anew, one entry per CDR3 protein. The sample lists under 800,000 distinct CDR3 sequences, about 24% occurring once. This receptor was identified in a woman under 30 with stable Graves' hyperthyroidism. Some clones in this sample may be carry-over from other donors' samples. The V and J genes are TRBV7-2 and TRBJ2-2, with D possibly being TRBD1 (5 bases). Sequencing input: peripheral blood. The CDR3 DNA follows: TGTGCCAGCAGCTTTCGCCAGGGTCAAATCGGGGAGCTGTTTTTT. Its translation: CASSFRQGQIGELFF.